One T cell receptor beta chain is described in this entry. No antigen is known for it. This sample stems from a study of shared clonotypes between healthy human individuals. Unsorted PBMC DNA was sequenced on ten immunoSEQ deep assay plates. Under the authors' procedure: Filtering of immunoSEQ junctional sequences could not match full-length read filtering. The method was immunoSEQ multiplex PCR; TCRdb's version includes in-frame clones alone and lacks a portion of them. The V and J calls and clone size were taken over from that table, and D and trimming were inferred from the DNA. Among about 480,000 clones listed, about four fifths were seen once. Germline V CDR1 and CDR2: MNHEY, SVGAGI. V was clipped by 0 bases and J by 6 bases, with 14 bases between them. The CDR3 has 15 residues. Study findings and constraints: Clonotype sharing among the donors was expected to vary with sequencing depth. Limited genetic and exposure-history diversity came from having few donors.

The origin of this receptor is a woman in her thirties or forties in good health. Some clones in this sample may be carry-over from other donors' samples. Material for sequencing was PBMCs. This chain connects TRBV6-5 to TRBJ1-2; a possible D gene is TRBD1 (6 bases). CDR3 residues: CASSYSPGTYDGYTF. CDR3 nucleotide sequence: TGTGCCAGCAGTTACTCGCCAGGGACATATGATGGCTACACCTTC.